These 27 T cell receptor beta chains originate from one sample sequenced in a study of shared clonotypes between healthy human individuals. The method was immunoSEQ multiplex PCR; TCRdb's version includes in-frame clones alone and lacks a portion of them. This sample carries 660,000 or so clones, 95% to 96% of them seen once, and the ten largest clones take 0.095% to 0.13%. Positively selected for CCR7, the CD45RO-negative cells used as naive CD8 cells excluded terminally differentiated effector memory CD45RA+ cells. The sequenced sample consisted of naive CD8+ T cells sorted from blood. The source of these receptors is a woman aged 30 to 39 in good health.

The V gene is TRBV13, the J gene TRBJ1-2; D call uncertain. This CDR3 is 13 amino acids long. Trimming pared 1 base from V and 4 bases from J, leaving 7 bases between. Germline CDR1 PRHDT, CDR2 FYEKMQ (reference sequence). This CDR3 is CASSLVRGYGYTF. The CDR3 nucleotides are TGTGCCAGCAGCTTAGTTCGGGGCTATGGCTACACCTTC.

This rearrangement joins TRBV28 to TRBJ1-2; no clear D gene. CDR1 is MDHEN and CDR2 is SYDVKM in the germline V gene. V was shortened by 6 bases and J by 4 bases, with 9 bases between the two germline ends. This CDR3 contains 12 residues. CDR3 in amino acids: CASRGSGYGYTF. DNA for the CDR3: TGTGCCAGCAGGGGGTCGGGCTATGGCTACACCTTC.

The rearrangement uses TRBV30 and TRBJ2-3; D assignment may be TRBD1 or TRBD2 (5 bases each). The CDR3 runs to 15 residues. Germline V gives CDR1 GTSNPN, CDR2 SVGIG (reference sequence). V was pared by 4 bases and J by 0 bases, with 14 bases between. DNA for the CDR3: TGTGCCTGGACCCAGGGAGCTTCGAGCACAGATACGCAGTATTTT. Its protein is CAWTQGASSTDTQYF.

The chain joins TRBV16 to TRBJ2-7; D uncertain. Trimming pared 4 bases from V and 0 bases from J, leaving 10 bases between. Germline loops: CDR1 KGHSY, CDR2 FQNENV. This CDR3 comprises 14 residues. The CDR3 DNA reads TGTGCCAGCAGCCCCCCCGTCAGCTCCTACGAGCAGTACTTC. Protein: CASSPPVSSYEQYF.

With regard to this clone: Different DNA sequences within this sample yield the same CDR3. CDR3 protein: CASSFGENTEAFF. The CDR3 nucleotides are TGTGCCAGCAGCTTCGGAGAGAACACTGAAGCTTTCTTT. This chain links TRBV13 with TRBJ1-1; D remains unclear. The CDR3 is made up of 13 amino acids. Germline V gene lookup returns CDR1 PRHDT and CDR2 FYEKMQ (reference sequence). Trimming took 3 bases from V and 1 from J, leaving 6 bases between them.

The chain has TRBV9 and TRBJ1-1; a possible D gene is TRBD1 (5 bases). The V gene's germline CDR1 is SGDLS and CDR2 YYNGEE. The CDR3 is made up of 15 amino acids. The germline V and J ends were trimmed by 0 bases and 6 bases, with 15 bases remaining between them. The CDR3 sequence: CASSVDPGHVAEAFF. The CDR3, as DNA: TGTGCCAGCAGCGTAGATCCAGGGCATGTCGCTGAAGCTTTCTTT.

This chain connects TRBV21-1 to TRBJ2-2. TRBV21-1 is a listed pseudogene. This CDR3 contains 16 residues. CDR3 residues: CASSRGPGTSTGELFF. Written as DNA, the CDR3 is TGTGCCAGCAGCAGGGGCCCCGGGACGTCCACCGGGGAGCTGTTTTTT.

The rearrangement links TRBV25-1 to TRBJ1-5, with D perhaps TRBD1 (5 bases). V was trimmed by 3 bases and J by 3 bases, leaving 12 bases between them. This CDR3 comprises 15 residues. Germline V lookup: CDR1 MGHDK, CDR2 SYGVNS. CDR3 residues: CASSDFDSNNQPQHF. The CDR3 DNA is TGTGCCAGCAGTGACTTTGACAGCAACAATCAGCCCCAGCATTTT.

This clone was found once. This chain uses TRBV27 with TRBJ1-2; D may be TRBD1 (5 bases). Germline values: CDR1 MNHEY, CDR2 SMNVEV (reference sequence). Trimming removed 5 bases at V and 8 bases at J, with 18 bases between. The length of the CDR3 is 14 residues. CDR3 nucleotides: TGTGCCAGCAGTCACCGGGACCCATTTACCGGCTACACCTTC. Translating gives CASSHRDPFTGYTF.

The V and J genes are TRBV6-1 and TRBJ2-7, with TRBD2 matching over 8 bases. CDR1 MNHNS and CDR2 SASEGT come from the germline V gene. CDR3 length: 13 residues. After removal of 7 bases from V and 6 bases from J, the junction contained 8 bases not matched to a gene. For the CDR3, the DNA is TGTGCCAGCATTTACCGCGGGGGGTTCGAGCAGTACTTC. Its translation is CASIYRGGFEQYF.

The CDR3 DNA reads as TGCAGCCTAGAAGGCTCCTACAATGAGCAGTTCTTC. Its protein is CSLEGSYNEQFF. The chain combines TRBV29-1 with TRBJ2-1; D uncertain. V shed 8 bases and J shed 0 bases, with 8 bases lying between them. Germline loops: CDR1 SQVTM, CDR2 ANQGSEA. There are 12 residues in the CDR3.

The rearrangement joins TRBV4-1 to TRBJ1-3; TRBD1 aligns across 10 bases. Losses at the gene ends were 1 base for V and 4 bases for J; bases not matched to a gene: 4. The CDR3 consists of 16 residues. Germline V gene data show CDR1 as MGHRA and CDR2 as YSYEKL. The CDR3 nucleotides are TGCGCCAGCAGCCAAGGGGGGACAGGGGCCGGAAACACCATATATTTT. This codes for CASSQGGTGAGNTIYF.

The chain has TRBV2 and TRBJ2-1, with 7 bases fitting TRBD2. Trimming cost V 0 bases and J 5 bases; bases outside gene matches: 10. The germline gives CDR1 SNHLY, CDR2 FYNNEI. There are 17 residues in the CDR3. CDR3 sequence: CASSEALLTSVHNEQFF. The CDR3 DNA follows: TGTGCCAGCAGTGAAGCGCTTCTTACTAGCGTCCACAATGAGCAGTTCTTC.

DNA of the CDR3: TGTGCCAGCAGCGTAGCGGGTCGGGACAGGGGCGGATCCTACAATGAGCAGTTCTTC. Translating gives CASSVAGRDRGGSYNEQFF. This chain connects TRBV9 to TRBJ2-1; TRBD1 agrees at 10 bases. CDR1 is SGDLS, CDR2 YYNGEE, per germline. V was clipped by 0 bases and J by 1 base; unmatched bases: 10. The CDR3 has 19 residues.

The chain is built from TRBV27 and TRBJ2-5; D may be TRBD1 (6 bases). The CDR3 loop spans 14 amino acids. The ends were cut back, 5 bases at V and 1 base at J, with 11 bases in the middle. The V gene's germline CDR1 is MNHEY and CDR2 SMNVEV (reference sequence). CDR3 in DNA: TGTGCCAGCAGTCCCCAGGGGCCCCAAGAGACCCAGTACTTC. Translating it yields CASSPQGPQETQYF.

The chain carries TRBV5-4 and TRBJ1-4, with unresolved D. Trimming cost V 2 bases and J 0 bases, with 11 bases left between them. Germline V gives CDR1 SGHNT, CDR2 YYREEE (reference sequence). The CDR3 is 16 amino acids. CDR3 loop: CASSFHEGTTNEKLFF. The CDR3 DNA is TGTGCCAGCAGCTTTCATGAAGGGACAACTAATGAAAAACTGTTTTTT.

The J gene is TRBJ2-7, the V gene TRBV30, with 8 bases matching TRBD1. The CDR3 contains 13 residues. J was trimmed by 5 bases and V by 3 bases; bases with no gene match: 6. Germline assignment: CDR1 GTSNPN and CDR2 SVGIG (reference sequence). This CDR3 is CAWSSQGENEQYF. As DNA, the CDR3 is TGTGCCTGGAGCTCACAGGGGGAAAACGAGCAGTACTTC.

J is TRBJ2-3 and V is TRBV10-1; 7 bases are a match to TRBD1. V was clipped by 0 bases and J by 3 bases; unmatched bases: 12. From germline, CDR1 is WNHNN and CDR2 SYGVQD (reference sequence). This CDR3 has 18 residues. CDR3 sequence reads: CASSESNRIGRGTDTQYF. The CDR3 region has the DNA TGCGCCAGCAGTGAGTCGAATCGAATCGGCAGGGGGACAGATACGCAGTATTTT.

The J gene is TRBJ2-5, the V gene TRBV13, with 10 bases that match TRBD2. Germline V lookup: CDR1 PRHDT, CDR2 FYEKMQ (reference sequence). This CDR3 comprises 16 residues. After removal of 1 base from V and 3 bases from J, the junction contained 5 bases not matched to a gene. The CDR3 spells CASSLVTLAGEETQYF. The CDR3 DNA reads TGTGCCAGCAGCTTAGTCACTCTAGCGGGAGAAGAGACCCAGTACTTC.

The chain employs TRBV2 and TRBJ2-7; either TRBD1 or TRBD2 may supply D (6 bases each). The V end lost 8 bases, the J end lost 3 bases, and 26 bases lay between the germline ends. Germline V gives CDR1 SNHLY, CDR2 FYNNEI. The CDR3 has 17 amino acids. The CDR3 sequence: CASPPQGTGGRGYEQYF. The DNA of the CDR3 is TGTGCCAGCCCCCCCCAAGGTACCGGGGGCAGAGGCTACGAGCAGTACTTC.

The V call is TRBV7-8, the J call TRBJ2-7, with D possibly being TRBD1 or TRBD2 (5 bases each). The CDR3 runs to 12 residues. Trimming pared 5 bases from V and 7 bases from J, leaving 12 bases between. In germline, CDR1 is SGHVS, CDR2 FQNEAQ. The CDR3 coding sequence is TGTGCCAGCAGCAGGGACGGTTTGGAGCAGTACTTC. It yields the protein CASSRDGLEQYF.

The chain uses TRBV5-5 and TRBJ2-1; no firm D call. With 4 bases removed from V and 2 bases from J, the gap between germline ends came to 10 bases. The germline gives CDR1 SGHKS, CDR2 YYEKEE (reference sequence). The CDR3 has 14 residues. The CDR3 region has the DNA TGTGCCAGCAGCAATAGAAATGCCTACAATGAGCAGTTCTTC. Its protein is CASSNRNAYNEQFF.

The rearrangement uses TRBV9 and TRBJ1-2; tentatively, D is TRBD1 (6 bases). Per germline, CDR1 SGDLS and CDR2 YYNGEE. The ends were cut back, 6 bases at V and 4 bases at J, with 19 bases in the middle. This CDR3 is 15 amino acids long. The CDR3 coding sequence is TGTGCCAGCACTAAGTGGACAGAACCTATCTATGGCTACACCTTC. Translating it yields CASTKWTEPIYGYTF.

CDR3 protein: CASSETGTQGYNEQFF. The CDR3 coding sequence is TGTGCCAGCAGCGAAACCGGGACCCAAGGCTACAATGAGCAGTTCTTC. This sequence joins TRBV11-2 and TRBJ2-1; D may be TRBD1 or TRBD2 (5 bases each). The V gene lost 5 bases and the J gene lost 3 bases, with 17 bases spanning the gap. Germline CDR1 SGHAT, CDR2 FQNNGV. The CDR3 spans 16 residues.

The chain combines TRBV15 with TRBJ2-7, with D tentatively TRBD2 (6 bases). Germline V gene data show CDR1 as LNHNV and CDR2 as YYDKDF (reference sequence). V lost 5 bases to trimming and J lost 3 bases, with 17 bases between them. The CDR3 covers 15 residues. The CDR3 here is CATSPSGDVDYEQYF. The CDR3 DNA sequence: TGTGCCACCAGCCCATCGGGAGACGTAGACTACGAGCAGTACTTC.

The chain carries TRBV19 and TRBJ2-3; TRBD2 matches 9 bases. The length of the CDR3 is 14 residues. Trimming took 6 bases from V and 6 from J; bases not matched to a gene: 7. Germline values: CDR1 LNHDA, CDR2 SQIVND (reference sequence). The CDR3 sequence: CASSVAGGRDTQYF. The CDR3 DNA reads TGTGCCAGTAGCGTCGCGGGAGGGCGTGATACGCAGTATTTT.

V usage is TRBV13 and J usage is TRBJ2-3; D gene unclear. Trimming took 3 bases from V and 4 from J, leaving 14 bases between them. The CDR3 is made up of 15 amino acids. Germline assignment: CDR1 PRHDT and CDR2 FYEKMQ (reference sequence). The CDR3 sequence: CASSFSGLGADTQYF. Written as DNA, the CDR3 is TGTGCCAGCAGCTTCTCGGGCCTAGGAGCAGATACGCAGTATTTT.